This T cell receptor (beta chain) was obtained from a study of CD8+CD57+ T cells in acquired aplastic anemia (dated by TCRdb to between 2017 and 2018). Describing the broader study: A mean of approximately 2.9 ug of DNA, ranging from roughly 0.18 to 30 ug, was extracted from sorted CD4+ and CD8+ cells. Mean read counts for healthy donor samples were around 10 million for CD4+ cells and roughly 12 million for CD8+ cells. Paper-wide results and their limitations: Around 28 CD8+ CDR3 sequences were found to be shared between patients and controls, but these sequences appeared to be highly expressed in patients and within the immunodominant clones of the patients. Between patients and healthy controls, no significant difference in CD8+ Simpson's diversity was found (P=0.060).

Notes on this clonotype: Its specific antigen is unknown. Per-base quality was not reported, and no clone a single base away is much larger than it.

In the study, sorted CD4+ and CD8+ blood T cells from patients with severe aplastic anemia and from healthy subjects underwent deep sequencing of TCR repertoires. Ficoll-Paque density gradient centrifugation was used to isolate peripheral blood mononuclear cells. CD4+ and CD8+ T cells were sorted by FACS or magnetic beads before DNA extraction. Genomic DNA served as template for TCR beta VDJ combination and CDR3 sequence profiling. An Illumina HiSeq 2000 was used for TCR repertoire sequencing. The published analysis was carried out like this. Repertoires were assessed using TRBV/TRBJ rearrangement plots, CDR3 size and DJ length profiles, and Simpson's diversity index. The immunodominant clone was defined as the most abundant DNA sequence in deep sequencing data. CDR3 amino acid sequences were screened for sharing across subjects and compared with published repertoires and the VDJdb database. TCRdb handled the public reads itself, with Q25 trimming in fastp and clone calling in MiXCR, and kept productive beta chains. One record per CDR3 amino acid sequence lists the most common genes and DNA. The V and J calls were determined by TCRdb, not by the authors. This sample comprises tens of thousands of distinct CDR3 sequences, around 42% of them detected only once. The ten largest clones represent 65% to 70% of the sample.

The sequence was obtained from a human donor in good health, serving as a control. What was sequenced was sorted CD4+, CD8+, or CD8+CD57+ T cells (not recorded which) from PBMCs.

The CDR3 protein is CATSPGQGPLYGYTF. The nucleotide sequence reads as follows: TGTGCCACCAGCCCCGGCCAGGGACCCCTCTATGGCTACACCTTC. This receptor chain uses TRBV15 and TRBJ1-2, and perhaps TRBD1 as D gene, on 5 matching bases. According to the germline V gene (reference sequence), CDR1 reads LNHNV and CDR2 reads YYDKDF. At the junction V is shortened by 5 bases and J by 4 bases, with 17 bases in between. Including cysteine and phenylalanine, the CDR3 has 15 amino acids. Of the read, only the CDR3 DNA is kept; its 45 bases are in frame from base 1.